Shown below are 12 T cell receptor beta chains from a single sample sequenced in a study of T cell repertoires in cytomegalovirus infection. Their antigens remain unidentified. One entry per CDR3 protein, called by TCRdb with MiXCR from the reads. The repertoire has approximately 590,000 distinct CDR3 sequences, approximately 40% of them found once; the top ten carry 48%. The specimen comprised cultured PBMCs, sampled from culture after CMV antigen stimulation. The receptors come from a human donor in good health (CMV status not recorded). Some clones in this sample may be carry-over from other donors' samples.

This clonotype was counted a few times. The CDR3 DNA follows: TGTGCCACCTCAGGGGAAGGCTCCTACAATGAGCAGTTCTTC. It specifies CATSGEGSYNEQFF. The chain couples TRBV24-1 to TRBJ2-1; D possibly corresponds to TRBD1 (6 bases). CDR1 KGHDR and CDR2 SFDVKD come from the germline V gene. The CDR3 is 14 amino acids. The V end lost 9 bases, the J end lost 0 bases, and 11 bases lay between the germline ends.

For the CDR3, the DNA is TGTGCCAGCAGCCGTCAGGGAGCGGCGAACACCGGGGAGCTGTTTTTT. Translating it yields CASSRQGAANTGELFF. The rearrangement joins TRBV7-8 to TRBJ2-2; D tentatively reads TRBD1 or TRBD2 (5 bases each). The V end was cut by 5 bases, the J end by 0 bases, with 13 bases between. Per the germline V gene, CDR1 is SGHVS and CDR2 is FQNEAQ. This CDR3 spans 16 amino acids.

There are a few counts of this clonotype. The chain couples TRBV12-3 or TRBV12-4 to TRBJ1-5, with TRBD1 matching 8 bases. The CDR3 sequence is 14 residues long. The ends lost 4 bases at V and 7 bases at J; junction bases unmatched: 6. The CDR3 nucleotides read TGTGCCAGCAGTTCGGACAGGGCTTTGCAGCCCCAGCATTTT. Encoded protein: CASSSDRALQPQHF.

V is TRBV2 and J is TRBJ2-7, with a weak D call TRBD1 (6 bases). CDR1 SNHLY and CDR2 FYNNEI come from the germline V gene. This CDR3 comprises 16 residues. V gave up 1 base and J gave up 4 bases, with 17 bases separating them. This CDR3 reads CASSEGTALQVYEQYF. CDR3 DNA sequence: TGTGCCAGCAGTGAAGGGACAGCCCTTCAAGTATACGAGCAGTACTTC.

This clonotype was observed many times. This CDR3 reads CASSFQQGPDTQYF. CDR3 DNA: TGTGCCAGCAGCTTCCAACAGGGCCCAGATACGCAGTATTTT. The J gene is TRBJ2-3, the V gene TRBV7-2, with a tentative D call TRBD1 (6 bases). V was shortened by 3 bases and J by 4 bases, with 11 bases between the two germline ends. The germline gives CDR1 SGHTA, CDR2 FQGNSA. The CDR3 totals 14 residues.

Ten or more counts support this clonotype. This sequence joins TRBV7-6 and TRBJ2-1; D call uncertain. Germline V CDR1 and CDR2: SGHVS, FNYEAQ. V was shortened by 1 base and J by 0 bases, with 7 bases between the two germline ends. The CDR3 has 15 amino acids. CDR3 sequence (DNA): TGTGCCAGCAGCTTAGGCGGTGCCTCCTACAATGAGCAGTTCTTC. Translating gives CASSLGGASYNEQFF.

V is TRBV11-2 and J is TRBJ2-5; D unresolved. This CDR3 spans 16 amino acids. CDR1 and CDR2 from the germline V gene are SGHAT and FQNNGV. The V end lost 1 base, the J end lost 4 bases, and 16 bases lay between the germline ends. The CDR3 DNA reads TGTGCCAGCAGCTTAGTGGGCTACCACCCCCGAGAGACCCAGTACTTC. Translating it yields CASSLVGYHPRETQYF. The whole variable domain, filled in from reference TRBV11-2 and TRBJ2-5, reads EAGVAQSPRYKIIEKRQSVAFWCNPISGHATLYWYQQILGQGPKLLIQFQNNGVVDDSQLPKDRFSAERLKGVDSTLKIQPAKLEDSAVYLCASSLVGYHPRETQYFGPGTRLLVL.

This chain joins TRBV2 and TRBJ2-7, with 9 bases fitting TRBD2. The CDR3 spans 15 residues. After removal of 5 bases from V and 6 bases from J, the junction contained 11 bases not matched to a gene. CDR1 and CDR2 from the germline V gene are SNHLY and FYNNEI. Here the CDR3 DNA reads TGTGCCAGCAGTCCATCAGCGGGGGGACTGTCCGAGCAGTACTTC. This gives the protein CASSPSAGGLSEQYF.

The V and J genes are TRBV27 and TRBJ2-3, with D perhaps being TRBD1 or TRBD2 (5 bases each). The CDR3 extends over 16 amino acids. Germline V gene data show CDR1 as MNHEY and CDR2 as SMNVEV (reference sequence). V lost 1 base to trimming and J lost 1 base, with 12 bases between them. The CDR3 DNA follows: TGTGCCAGCAGTTTATTATCCCTGGGGGGCACAGATACGCAGTATTTT. Amino acids: CASSLLSLGGTDTQYF.

The chain links TRBV7-9 to TRBJ1-4, with D possibly TRBD1 on 6 matching bases. Between the trimmed V and J ends, which lost 2 bases and 7 bases, there was a span of 11 bases. CDR1 is SEHNR, CDR2 FQNEAQ, per germline (reference sequence). The CDR3 length is 14 residues. The CDR3 DNA sequence: TGTGCCAGCAGCTTACGAGGGGGTGCTGAAAAACTGTTTTTT. This translates into CASSLRGGAEKLFF.

This clonotype appeared once. The V gene is TRBV5-4, the J gene TRBJ2-2; 8 nucleotides line up with TRBD2. The CDR3 has 16 residues. CDR1 and CDR2 (germline): SGHNT, YYREEE (reference sequence). V dropped 5 bases and J dropped 3; count of bases not matched to a gene: 9. The chain's CDR3 is CASRLRRGADTGELFF. The CDR3 DNA sequence: TGTGCCAGCAGACTCAGGCGGGGGGCCGACACCGGGGAGCTGTTTTTT.

The V call is TRBV29-1, the J call TRBJ2-3; D unclear. CDR1 and CDR2 (germline): SQVTM, ANQGSEA. This CDR3 contains 14 residues. The V end was cut by 7 bases, the J end by 2 bases, with 16 bases between. The CDR3 DNA sequence: TGCAGCGCCACGGCTGCGGAGAACACAGATACGCAGTATTTT. Residues: CSATAAENTDTQYF.